This T cell receptor (beta chain) emerged from a study of tumor-infiltrating lymphocytes in primary liver carcinoma (dated by TCRdb to 2016 to 2017). Regarding the research as a whole: Of the five patients, three men and two women aged 30 to 69 years, four had hepatocellular carcinoma and one had combined HCC and intrahepatic cholangiocarcinoma. The five patients had tumors of stage T1-T3 N0M0, with maximum diameters ranging from 4.2 to 10 cm. Each sample produced about 3.5 to 7.5 million productive TCRbeta reads, and read depth showed no significant difference between tissue types. Across five regions of each liver tumor, along with adjacent normal tissue and blood, the study brought together TCRbeta repertoire sequencing, expression microarrays and whole-exome sequencing. A total of roughly 35 specimens from 5 patients went through TCRbeta repertoire sequencing, namely 25 tumor regions, 5 adjacent noncancerous liver tissues and 5 peripheral blood samples. The 25 to 30 tumor region samples were profiled with Agilent mRNA microarrays so that TCRbeta repertoire diversity could be related to the local molecular phenotype. High reproducibility was observed for the technical replicate repertoires, with mean shared-clone rates approximately 0.9 and correlation coefficients above 0.98. Here is what the overall study found, with its caveats: Compared with blood, tumors had a significantly larger share of the repertoire taken up by the top 250 clones (p = 0.039). Only roughly 8-25% of top clones appeared in all five regions of a tumor, which suggests that tumor-infiltrating T cells are spatially heterogeneous. Because only the TCR beta chain was sequenced and unpaired alpha chains were not captured, true repertoire diversity is likely underestimated. With just 4 or 5 patients in the study, the authors point out that the findings should be validated in a larger study. Repertoire overlap was higher between tumor regions (mean around 35%) than tumor-adjacent (approximately 17%) or tumor-blood (approximately 15%) pairs, consistent with antigen-driven expansion. Bulk unsorted samples precluded comparing CD4+ and CD8+ T cell repertoires.

TCRbeta-specific cDNA was reverse-transcribed from 500 ng total RNA using a constant-region primer and ProtoScript II reverse transcriptase. Three nested multiplex PCR rounds, following a slightly modified ARM-PCR procedure, were used to build the TCRbeta libraries. The first two PCR rounds used multiplex TRBV1-TRBV30 forward primers with a Cbeta reverse primer, each for roughly 11 cycles. A final 25-cycle PCR with Deep VentR polymerase added sample barcodes and Illumina adapters. Before sequencing, amplicons of 200-500 bp were gel-purified using a QIAquick gel extraction kit. An Illumina HiSeq 2500 was used to sequence the TCRbeta amplicons with 250-bp paired-end reads. Per the source publication's procedure: Quality trimming of reads was performed with Trimmomatic v0.33, and paired reads were merged with FLASH v1.2.11 so that full CDR3 sequences could be recovered. MiGEC v1.2.1b assigned V, D and J germline segments to the rearranged TCRbeta sequences. Clonotype statistics and Shannon-Wiener diversity indices were calculated with VDJtools v1.0.0. Except for diversity analysis, only the 250 most abundant clonotypes of each sample were used in subsequent analyses to reduce sampling bias. TCRdb passed the public sequencing reads through fastp at Q25 and MiXCR, retaining productive beta sequences. CDR3 protein duplicates are merged, each entry listing the most common genes and DNA. TCRdb assigned the V and J calls; the authors' analysis was not used. This sample has fewer than 75,000 distinct CDR3 sequences in its table, and roughly 70% of those were observed once. Roughly 40% of the sample comes from the top ten.

This clonotype showed up just once. No antigen is known for it. The junction does not match germline at one end; this may be a read error. Without any cell sorting, total RNA and DNA were co-extracted from roughly 20-30 mg of bulk tissue using the AllPrep DNA/RNA mini kit. Between late 2015 and March 2016, several patients in China with histopathologically diagnosed primary liver carcinoma had their tumors surgically resected. Patients had chronic HBV infection and were treatment-naive at sampling. Each tumor was sampled at five spatially separated regions: the tumor centre plus the superior, inferior, left-lateral and right-lateral poles. According to histology, viable tumor cells made up more than 85% of every tumor sample. Pieces of fresh tumor and adjacent tissue were cut in half, with one half kept in RNAlater at -80 degrees C and the other half sent for histology. Looking up the germline V gene (reference sequence) yields CDR1 MNHNY and CDR2 SVGAGI. From the cysteine through the phenylalanine, the CDR3 covers 13 amino acids. Here the CDR3 DNA is all that survives: 39 bases in frame from base 1.

The receptor's source is a man in his forties with primary liver carcinoma and hepatitis B virus infection. The chain joins TRBV6-6 to TRBJ1-1, and possibly TRBD1, on 6 matching bases. Source material: liver tumor tissue from sampling region 4. The sample's cell subset or site, from its label and the paper: tumor region T4, right-lateral pole. The nucleotide sequence is TGCGCCAGCATCACAGGGAGGACTACTGAAGCTTCCTTT. Its protein reads: CASITGRTTEASF.